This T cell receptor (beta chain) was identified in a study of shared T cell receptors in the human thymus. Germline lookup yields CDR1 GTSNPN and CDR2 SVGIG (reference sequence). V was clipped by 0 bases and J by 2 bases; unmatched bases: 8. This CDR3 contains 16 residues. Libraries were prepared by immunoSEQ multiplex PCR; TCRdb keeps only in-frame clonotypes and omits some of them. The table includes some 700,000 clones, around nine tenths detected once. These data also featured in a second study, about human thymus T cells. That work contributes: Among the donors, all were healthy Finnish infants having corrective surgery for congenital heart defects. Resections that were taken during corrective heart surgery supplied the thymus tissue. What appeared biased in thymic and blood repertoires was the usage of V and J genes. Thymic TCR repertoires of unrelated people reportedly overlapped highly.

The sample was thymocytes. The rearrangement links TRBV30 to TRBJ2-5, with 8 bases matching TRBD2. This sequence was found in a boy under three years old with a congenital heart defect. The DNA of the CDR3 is TGTGCCTGGAGTGTCGGAACGGGGGGGCCTCAAGAGACCCAGTACTTC. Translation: CAWSVGTGGPQETQYF. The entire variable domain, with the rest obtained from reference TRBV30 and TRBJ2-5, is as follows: SQTIHQWPATLVQPVGSPLSLECTVEGTSNPNLYWYRQAAGRGLQLLFYSVGIGQISSEVPQNLSASRPQDRQFILSSKKLLLSDSGFYLCAWSVGTGGPQETQYFGPGTRLLVL.